The 28 T cell receptor beta chains below were found in one sample sequenced in a study of control samples from healthy donors and cancer patients. Clones were read by immunoSEQ multiplex PCR, and TCRdb kept only the in-frame ones, dropping some. Here the sample spans 40,000 to 55,000 clones, 91% being singletons. Sequencing input: PBMCs. The receptors stem from a woman in her 40s with head and neck cancer.

This chain uses TRBV30 with TRBJ1-1, with D perhaps TRBD1 (6 bases). In germline, CDR1 is GTSNPN, CDR2 SVGIG (reference sequence). This CDR3 is built from 13 residues. The V gene lost 5 bases and the J gene lost 1 base, with 11 bases spanning the gap. The chain's CDR3 is CAWATGSNTEAFF. The CDR3 DNA is TGTGCCTGGGCAACAGGGTCGAACACTGAAGCTTTCTTT.

The V gene is TRBV5-1, the J gene TRBJ1-4; 9 nucleotides align to TRBD1. The CDR3 spans 15 residues. CDR1 is SGHRS, CDR2 YFSETQ, per germline. V lost 7 bases to trimming and J lost 0 bases; unmatched junction nucleotides: 4. CDR3 residues: CASSDRGSTNEKLFF. CDR3 in DNA: TGCGCCAGCTCCGACAGGGGGTCAACTAATGAAAAACTGTTTTTT.

The rearrangement joins TRBV29-1 to TRBJ2-7; D perhaps matches TRBD2 (5 bases). Germline V gene data show CDR1 as SQVTM and CDR2 as ANQGSEA. The CDR3 loop spans 12 amino acids. Trimming took 4 bases from V and 3 from J, leaving 10 bases between them. CDR3 bases: TGCAGCGTTGGCAGCGGCGGCTACGAGCAGTACTTC. This sequence encodes CSVGSGGYEQYF.

The chain links TRBV5-6 to TRBJ1-2, with D unresolved. V lost 4 bases and J 6 bases, leaving 13 bases between the germline ends. Germline V CDR1 and CDR2: SGHDT, YYEEEE. There are 13 residues in the CDR3. CDR3 nucleotides: TGTGCCAGCAGCCCCGGCAGGCTCCATGGCTACACCTTC. Encoded protein: CASSPGRLHGYTF.

The chain is built from TRBV5-6 and TRBJ2-7, with D perhaps being TRBD1 or TRBD2 (5 bases each). The CDR3 has 14 residues. V lost 1 base, J lost 6 bases, and 14 bases lay in between. Germline V gene lookup returns CDR1 SGHDT and CDR2 YYEEEE. The CDR3 region is CASSLNLGTIEQYF. The CDR3 region has the DNA TGTGCCAGCAGCTTGAATCTGGGGACGATCGAGCAGTACTTC.

Concerning this clone: The junction departs from germline at one end; a sequencing error may be responsible. This CDR3 is CAGSLLMNYGYTF. Here the CDR3 DNA reads TGTGCCGGGAGCCTCCTAATGAACTATGGCTACACCTTC. The chain employs TRBV30 and TRBJ1-2, with D unclear. CDR1 is GTSNPN, CDR2 SVGIG, per germline (reference sequence). This CDR3 contains 13 residues.

This chain links TRBV7-2 with TRBJ1-2, with TRBD1 as a possible D gene (6 bases). Trimming shortened V by 7 bases and J by 7 bases, and 19 bases separated the two germline ends. CDR3 length: 14 amino acids. The germline V gene has CDR1 SGHTA and CDR2 FQGNSA. The chain's CDR3 is CASTPRGRSGGYTF. CDR3 DNA: TGTGCCAGCACCCCACGGGGGCGCTCGGGTGGCTACACCTTC.

V usage is TRBV13 and J usage is TRBJ2-1; TRBD2 agrees at 7 bases. V was pared by 1 base and J by 2 bases, with 5 bases of the junction left unmatched. Germline V lookup: CDR1 PRHDT, CDR2 FYEKMQ (reference sequence). The CDR3 covers 16 residues. CDR3 sequence reads: CASSLAGGRAYNEQFF. CDR3 nucleotides: TGTGCCAGCAGCTTAGCGGGAGGAAGGGCCTACAATGAGCAGTTCTTC.

This clone was observed once. CDR3 in amino acids: CATSRGPNSPLHF. The CDR3 DNA reads as TGTGCCACCTCCAGGGGGCCTAATTCACCCCTCCACTTT. The chain uses TRBV15 and TRBJ1-6; 8 bases fit TRBD1. The trim removed 8 bases at V and 6 bases at J, leaving 3 bases unmatched. CDR3 length: 13 amino acids. Germline loops: CDR1 LNHNV, CDR2 YYDKDF (reference sequence).

The chain employs TRBV5-4 and TRBJ2-1; D assignment may be TRBD1 or TRBD2 (5 bases each). The V gene's germline CDR1 is SGHNT and CDR2 YYREEE (reference sequence). V dropped 4 bases and J dropped 4 bases, with 12 bases sitting between them. This CDR3 comprises 14 residues. CDR3 amino acids: CASSTGLMYNEQFF. The CDR3 bases are TGTGCCAGCAGCACAGGACTTATGTACAATGAGCAGTTCTTC.

V and J are TRBV6-5 and TRBJ1-2, with no clear D. The CDR3 length is 11 residues. Germline CDR1 and CDR2: MNHEY and SVGAGI. Trimming removed 8 bases at V and 4 bases at J, with 8 bases between. The CDR3 is CASRWAYGYTF. DNA of the CDR3: TGTGCCAGCCGGTGGGCCTATGGCTACACCTTC.

This rearrangement joins TRBV9 to TRBJ2-3; D possibly uses TRBD1 or TRBD2 (5 bases each). The germline V gene has CDR1 SGDLS and CDR2 YYNGEE. The V and J ends lost 0 bases and 4 bases respectively, with 12 bases between them. CDR3 length equals 15 residues. CDR3 DNA: TGTGCCAGCAGCGTAGGAGGGACCCAGGCAGATACGCAGTATTTT. Amino acids: CASSVGGTQADTQYF.

This clone was seen more than once but under ten times. The V call is TRBV2, the J call TRBJ1-5; D is undetermined. Trimming shortened V by 4 bases and J by 3 bases, and 10 bases separated the two germline ends. Germline V gene sequence: CDR1 SNHLY, CDR2 FYNNEI. This CDR3 has 14 amino acids. DNA of the CDR3: TGTGCCAGCAGTGTATTGGCCTCCAATCAGCCCCAGCATTTT. It translates to CASSVLASNQPQHF.

This clone has a handful of counts. This chain connects TRBV2 to TRBJ1-1; 7 bases match TRBD1. Germline CDR1 and CDR2: SNHLY and FYNNEI. V was pared by 3 bases and J by 7 bases, with 8 bases of the junction left unmatched. CDR3 size: 14 residues. The DNA of the CDR3 is TGTGCCAGCAGTGAGAGGACAGGCGTGCTTGAAGCTTTCTTT. It translates to CASSERTGVLEAFF.

This chain links TRBV6-5 with TRBJ1-6; TRBD1 is a possible D gene (6 bases). Germline CDR1 MNHEY, CDR2 SVGAGI. The CDR3 has 16 residues. V gave up 0 bases and J gave up 5 bases, with 11 bases separating them. This chain's CDR3 is CASSYSGAGDNSPLHF. CDR3 bases: TGTGCCAGCAGTTACTCGGGGGCAGGTGATAATTCACCCCTCCACTTT.

The V call is TRBV7-2, the J call TRBJ2-1; 9 bases match TRBD1. This CDR3 has 18 residues. V shed 3 bases and J 9 bases; nucleotides not matched to a gene: 18. The germline CDR1 and CDR2 sequences are SGHTA and FQGNSA. The chain's CDR3 is CASSFLLRGGTGLGEQFF. CDR3 sequence (DNA): TGTGCCAGCAGCTTCTTACTCAGGGGAGGGACAGGGTTAGGTGAGCAGTTCTTC.

This chain links TRBV9 with TRBJ2-5, with 10 bases fitting TRBD1. The CDR3 extends over 14 amino acids. V shed 4 bases, J shed 2 bases, and the junction held 2 bases outside the gene matches. From germline, CDR1 is SGDLS and CDR2 YYNGEE. CDR3 amino acids: CASSPGQGQETQYF. The CDR3 DNA reads as TGTGCCAGCAGCCCGGGACAGGGGCAAGAGACCCAGTACTTC.

The chain is built from TRBV7-8 and TRBJ2-3, with 12 bases matching TRBD1. Trimming at V came to 6 bases and at J to 3 bases, leaving 4 bases not matched to a gene. Germline loops: CDR1 SGHVS, CDR2 FQNEAQ. The CDR3 has 15 residues. CDR3 sequence: CASSRDRGRTDTQYF. As DNA, the CDR3 is TGTGCCAGCAGTAGGGACAGGGGGCGTACAGATACGCAGTATTTT.

The chain carries TRBV7-9 and TRBJ1-6, with D maybe TRBD1 (5 bases). The V end was cut by 5 bases, the J end by 4 bases, with 9 bases between. CDR1 is SEHNR, CDR2 FQNEAQ, per germline (reference sequence). The CDR3 is made up of 14 amino acids. The CDR3 DNA reads as TGTGCCAGCAGCCACGACAGTTATAATTCACCCCTCCACTTT. Translated: CASSHDSYNSPLHF.

The chain carries TRBV7-2 and TRBJ1-5; perhaps TRBD1 as D (5 bases). Germline-derived CDR1 and CDR2 are SGHTA and FQGNSA. V was trimmed by 2 bases and J by 7 bases, leaving 9 bases between them. This CDR3 comprises 13 residues. This chain's CDR3 is CASSLHRDQPQHF. Here the CDR3 DNA reads TGTGCCAGCAGCTTACATAGGGACCAGCCCCAGCATTTT. Filled out from reference TRBV7-2 and TRBJ1-5, the complete variable domain reads GAGVSQSPSNKVTEKGKDVELRCDPISGHTALYWYRQSLGQGLEFLIYFQGNSAPDKSGLPSDRFSAERTGGSVSTLTIQRTQQEDSAVYLCASSLHRDQPQHFGDGTRLSIL.

The chain is built from TRBV19 and TRBJ1-4; no definite D call. Trimming took 4 bases from V and 3 from J, leaving 15 bases between them. CDR3 size: 16 residues. The V gene's germline CDR1 is LNHDA and CDR2 SQIVND (reference sequence). The CDR3 is CASSTKYSRANEKLFF. The CDR3 DNA is TGTGCCAGTAGTACTAAATACTCCCGGGCTAATGAAAAACTGTTTTTT.

V is TRBV21-1 and J is TRBJ1-2; the DNA was not compared with TRBD1, the D call given in the table. TRBV21-1 is an annotated pseudogene. The CDR3 sequence is 15 residues long. Written as DNA, the CDR3 is TGTGCCAGCCCAAGGGAACAGGGGGCGATCTATGGCTACACCTTC. As protein: CASPREQGAIYGYTF.

V is TRBV19 and J is TRBJ2-5, with D maybe TRBD1 (6 bases). Germline values: CDR1 LNHDA, CDR2 SQIVND (reference sequence). The CDR3 runs to 15 residues. V gave up 3 bases and J gave up 1 base, with 12 bases separating them. CDR3 loop: CASSITRDIQETQYF. The DNA for the CDR3 is TGTGCCAGTAGTATCACCCGGGACATCCAAGAGACCCAGTACTTC. The full variable domain, in which reference TRBV19 and TRBJ2-5 provide the parts outside the CDR3, is DGGITQSPKYLFRKEGQNVTLSCEQNLNHDAMYWYRQDPGQGLRLIYYSQIVNDFQKGDIAEGYSVSREKKESFPLTVTSAQKNPTAFYLCASSITRDIQETQYFGPGTRLLVL.

The V and J genes are TRBV9 and TRBJ1-3; TRBD1 matches at 7 bases. This CDR3 has 15 residues. Germline V gene data show CDR1 as SGDLS and CDR2 as YYNGEE. Trimming cost V 3 bases and J 4 bases; bases outside gene matches: 7. This CDR3 is CASSASQGMGNTIYF. The DNA of the CDR3 is TGTGCCAGCAGCGCATCACAGGGGATGGGAAACACCATATATTTT.

This clone showed up just a few times. This chain connects TRBV21-1 to TRBJ1-2; no DNA check was done on the table's D call, TRBD1. TRBV21-1 is a documented pseudogene. This CDR3 has 14 amino acids. The CDR3 reads CASSSRGQAEGYTF. The CDR3 coding sequence is TGTGCCAGCAGCTCCAGGGGGCAGGCGGAAGGCTACACCTTC.

This chain links TRBV7-6 with TRBJ1-3; D possibly corresponds to TRBD1 (5 bases). The CDR3 runs to 21 residues. Germline CDR1 reads SGHVS; CDR2 reads FNYEAQ. Trimming shortened V by 4 bases and J by 0 bases, and 28 bases separated the two germline ends. This CDR3 is CASSSYRSGPSERTSGNTIYF. The CDR3 coding sequence is TGTGCCAGCAGCTCTTATCGGTCGGGGCCCTCGGAAAGGACCTCTGGAAACACCATATATTTT.

The V gene is TRBV5-1, the J gene TRBJ2-7; tentatively, D is TRBD1 or TRBD2 (5 bases each). V dropped 3 bases and J dropped 4 bases, with 17 bases sitting between them. Germline assignment: CDR1 SGHRS and CDR2 YFSETQ. The CDR3 has 15 residues. CDR3 amino acids: CASSSVGTLSYEQYF. The CDR3 nucleotides read TGCGCCAGCAGCTCGGTTGGGACCCTCTCATACGAGCAGTACTTC.

The chain links TRBV2 to TRBJ2-3; weak D call: TRBD2 (7 bases). V shed 1 base and J shed 6 bases, with 23 bases lying between them. This CDR3 is built from 18 residues. Per germline, CDR1 SNHLY and CDR2 FYNNEI. CDR3 residues: CASSEEGGAGVFKDTQYF. The CDR3 DNA sequence: TGTGCCAGCAGTGAAGAGGGGGGCGCGGGGGTGTTCAAGGATACGCAGTATTTT.